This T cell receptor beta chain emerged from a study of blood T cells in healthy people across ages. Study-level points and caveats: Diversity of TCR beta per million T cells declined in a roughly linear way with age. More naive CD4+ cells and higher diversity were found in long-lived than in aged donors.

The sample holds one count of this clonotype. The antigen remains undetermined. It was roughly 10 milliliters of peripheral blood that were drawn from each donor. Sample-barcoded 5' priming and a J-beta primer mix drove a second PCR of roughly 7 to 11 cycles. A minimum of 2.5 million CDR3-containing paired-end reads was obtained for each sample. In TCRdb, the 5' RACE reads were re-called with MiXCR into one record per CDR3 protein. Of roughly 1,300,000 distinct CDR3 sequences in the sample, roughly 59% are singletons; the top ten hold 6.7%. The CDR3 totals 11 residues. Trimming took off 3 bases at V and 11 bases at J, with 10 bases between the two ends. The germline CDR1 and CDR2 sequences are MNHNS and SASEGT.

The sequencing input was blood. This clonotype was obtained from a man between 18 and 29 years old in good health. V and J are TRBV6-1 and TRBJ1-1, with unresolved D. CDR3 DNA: TGTGCCAGCAGTGATCGAGGTCGGGCTTTCTTT. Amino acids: CASSDRGRAFF.